This TCR beta chain was recovered during a study of blood T cell repertoires in COVID-19. About the research overall: Some COVID-19 samples were acute and others convalescent; all came from the United States, Italy and Spain. T cells, B-cell-depleted T cells, or PBMCs provided the cDNA or gDNA that served as material.

Germline CDR1 and CDR2: MNHEY and SVGAGI. V lost 8 bases, J lost 1 base, and 15 bases lay in between. The CDR3 loop spans 15 amino acids. Some clones are missing from TCRdb's copy, which holds only in-frame ones; the method was immunoSEQ multiplex PCR. The data contain around 30,000 clones, 85% to 90% of them seen just once; the ten biggest clones take up around a tenth. The specimen sequenced was peripheral blood. The receptor comes from a man in his sixties with acute or convalescent COVID-19. The chain is built from TRBV6-5 and TRBJ1-5, with D possibly being TRBD1 (5 bases). Here the CDR3 DNA reads TGTGCCAGCGTAGCAGGGCTCGGGAGCAATCAGCCCCAGCATTTT. Translated, it gives CASVAGLGSNQPQHF.